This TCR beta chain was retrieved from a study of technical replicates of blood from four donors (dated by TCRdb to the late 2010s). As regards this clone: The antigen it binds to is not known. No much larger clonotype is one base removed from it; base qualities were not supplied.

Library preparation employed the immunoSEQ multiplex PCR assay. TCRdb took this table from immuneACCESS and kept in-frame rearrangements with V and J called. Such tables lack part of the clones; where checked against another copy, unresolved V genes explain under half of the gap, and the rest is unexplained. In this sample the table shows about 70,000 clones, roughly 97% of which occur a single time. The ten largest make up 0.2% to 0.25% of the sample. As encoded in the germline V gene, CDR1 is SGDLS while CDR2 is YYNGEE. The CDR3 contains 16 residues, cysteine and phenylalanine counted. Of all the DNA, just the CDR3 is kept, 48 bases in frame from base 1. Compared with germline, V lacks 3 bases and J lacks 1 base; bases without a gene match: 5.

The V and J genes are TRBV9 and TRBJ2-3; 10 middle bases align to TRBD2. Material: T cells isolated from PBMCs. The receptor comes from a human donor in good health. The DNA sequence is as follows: TGTGCCAGCAGCGGACGGACTAGCGGCCGCACAGATACGCAGTATTTT. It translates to CASSGRTSGRTDTQYF. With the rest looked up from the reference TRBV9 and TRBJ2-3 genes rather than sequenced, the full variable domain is DSGVTQTPKHLITATGQRVTLRCSPRSGDLSVYWYQQSLDQGLQFLIQYYNGEERAKGNILERFSAQQFPDLHSELNLSSLELGDSALYFCASSGRTSGRTDTQYFGPGTRLTVL.